This TCR beta chain comes out of a study of cytomegalovirus exposure and HLA in healthy donors. The PCR employed 60 Vbeta primers together with 13 Jbeta primers. TCRdb's table, derived via immunoSEQ multiplex PCR, lists solely in-frame clones and lacks some. The table includes roughly 200,000 clones, roughly a tenth detected once. This CDR3 has 13 residues. The ends were cut back, 1 base at V and 6 bases at J, with 8 bases in the middle. In germline, CDR1 is LNHDA, CDR2 SQIVND (reference sequence). Sequencing input: PBMCs. This TCR was recovered from a young woman in good health and CMV-seropositive. This rearrangement joins TRBV19 to TRBJ2-3; a possible D gene is TRBD2 (6 bases). The CDR3 DNA reads TGTGCCAGTAGTATAGTGGCGGGGGATACGCAGTATTTT. Its translation: CASSIVAGDTQYF.